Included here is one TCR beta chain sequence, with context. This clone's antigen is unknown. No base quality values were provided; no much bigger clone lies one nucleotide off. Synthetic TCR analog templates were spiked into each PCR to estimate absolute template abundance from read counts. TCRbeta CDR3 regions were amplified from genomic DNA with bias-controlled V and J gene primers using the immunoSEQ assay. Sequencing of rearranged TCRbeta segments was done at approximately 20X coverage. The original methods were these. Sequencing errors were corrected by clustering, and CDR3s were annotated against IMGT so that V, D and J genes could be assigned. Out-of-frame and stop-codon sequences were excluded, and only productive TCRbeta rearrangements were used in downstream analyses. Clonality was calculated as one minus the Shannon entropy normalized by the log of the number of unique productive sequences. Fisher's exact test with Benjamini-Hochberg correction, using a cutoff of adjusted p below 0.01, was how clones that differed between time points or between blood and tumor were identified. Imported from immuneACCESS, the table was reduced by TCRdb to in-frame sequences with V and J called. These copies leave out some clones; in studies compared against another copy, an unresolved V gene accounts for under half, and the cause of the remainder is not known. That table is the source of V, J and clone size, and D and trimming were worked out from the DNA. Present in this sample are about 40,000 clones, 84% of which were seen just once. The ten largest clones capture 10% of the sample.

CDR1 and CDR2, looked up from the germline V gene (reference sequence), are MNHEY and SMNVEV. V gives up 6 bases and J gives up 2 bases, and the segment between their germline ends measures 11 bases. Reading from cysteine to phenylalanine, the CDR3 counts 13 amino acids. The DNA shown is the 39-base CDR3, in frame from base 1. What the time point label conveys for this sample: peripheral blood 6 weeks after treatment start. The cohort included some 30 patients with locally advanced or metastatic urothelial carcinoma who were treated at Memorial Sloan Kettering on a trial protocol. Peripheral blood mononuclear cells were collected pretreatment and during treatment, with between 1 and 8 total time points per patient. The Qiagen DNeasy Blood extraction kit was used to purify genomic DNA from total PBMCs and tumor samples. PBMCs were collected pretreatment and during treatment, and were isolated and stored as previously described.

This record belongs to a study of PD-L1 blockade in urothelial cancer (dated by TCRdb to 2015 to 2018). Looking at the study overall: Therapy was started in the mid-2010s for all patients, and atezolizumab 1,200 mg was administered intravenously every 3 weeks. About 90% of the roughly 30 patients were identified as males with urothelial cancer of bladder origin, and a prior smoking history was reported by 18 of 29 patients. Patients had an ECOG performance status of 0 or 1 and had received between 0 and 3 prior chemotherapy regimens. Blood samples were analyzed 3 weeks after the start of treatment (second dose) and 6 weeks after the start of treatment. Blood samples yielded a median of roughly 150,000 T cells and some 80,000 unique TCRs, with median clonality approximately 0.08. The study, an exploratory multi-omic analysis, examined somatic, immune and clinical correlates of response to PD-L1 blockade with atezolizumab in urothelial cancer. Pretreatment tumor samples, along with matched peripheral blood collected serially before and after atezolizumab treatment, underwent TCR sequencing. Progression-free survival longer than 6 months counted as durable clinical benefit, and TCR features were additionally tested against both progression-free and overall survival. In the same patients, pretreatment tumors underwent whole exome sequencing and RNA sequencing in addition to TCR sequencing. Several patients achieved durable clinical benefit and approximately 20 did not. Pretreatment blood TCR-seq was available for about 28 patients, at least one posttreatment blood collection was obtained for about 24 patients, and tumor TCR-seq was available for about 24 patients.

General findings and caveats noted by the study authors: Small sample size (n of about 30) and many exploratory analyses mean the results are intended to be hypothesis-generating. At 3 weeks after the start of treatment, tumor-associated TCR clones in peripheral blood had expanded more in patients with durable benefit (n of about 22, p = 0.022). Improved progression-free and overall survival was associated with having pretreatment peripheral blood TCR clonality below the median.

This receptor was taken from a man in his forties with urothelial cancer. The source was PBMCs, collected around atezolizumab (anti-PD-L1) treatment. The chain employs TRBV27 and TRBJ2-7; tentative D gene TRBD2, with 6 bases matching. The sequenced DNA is TGTGCCAGCAGCCCGGGGGTAACCTACGAGCAGTACTTC. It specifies CASSPGVTYEQYF.